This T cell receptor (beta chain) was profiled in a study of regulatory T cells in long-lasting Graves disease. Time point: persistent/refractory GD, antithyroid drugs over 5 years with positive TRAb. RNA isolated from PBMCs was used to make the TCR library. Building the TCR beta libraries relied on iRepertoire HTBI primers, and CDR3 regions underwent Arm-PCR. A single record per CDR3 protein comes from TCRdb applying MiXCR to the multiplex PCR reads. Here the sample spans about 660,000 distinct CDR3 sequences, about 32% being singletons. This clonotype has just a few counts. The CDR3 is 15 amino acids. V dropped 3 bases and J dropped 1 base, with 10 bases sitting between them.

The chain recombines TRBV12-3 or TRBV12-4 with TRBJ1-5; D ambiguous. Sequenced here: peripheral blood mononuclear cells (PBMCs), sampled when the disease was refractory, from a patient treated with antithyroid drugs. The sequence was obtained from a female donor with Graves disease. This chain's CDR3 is CASSFFLGSNQPQHF. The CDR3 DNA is TGTGCCAGCAGTTTTTTTTTAGGCAGCAATCAGCCCCAGCATTTT.